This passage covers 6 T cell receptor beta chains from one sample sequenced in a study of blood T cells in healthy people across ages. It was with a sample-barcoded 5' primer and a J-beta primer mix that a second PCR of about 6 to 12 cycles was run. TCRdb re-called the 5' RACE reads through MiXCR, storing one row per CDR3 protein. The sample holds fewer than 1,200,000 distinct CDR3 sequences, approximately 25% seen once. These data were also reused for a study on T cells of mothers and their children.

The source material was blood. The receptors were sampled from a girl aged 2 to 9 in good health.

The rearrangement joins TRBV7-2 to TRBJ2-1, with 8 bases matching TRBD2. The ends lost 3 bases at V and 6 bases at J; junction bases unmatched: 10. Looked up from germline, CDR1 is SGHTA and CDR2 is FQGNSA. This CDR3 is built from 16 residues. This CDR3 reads CASSFFGGLVVNEQFF. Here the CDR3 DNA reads TGTGCCAGCAGCTTTTTTGGGGGACTAGTAGTCAATGAGCAGTTCTTC.

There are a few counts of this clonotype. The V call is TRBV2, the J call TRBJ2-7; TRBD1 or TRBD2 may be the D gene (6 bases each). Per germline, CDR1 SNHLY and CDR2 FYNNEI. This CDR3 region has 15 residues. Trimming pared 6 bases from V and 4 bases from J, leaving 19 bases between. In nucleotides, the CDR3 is TGTGCCAGCAGCCGCGGGATCCGGGACATATACGAGCAGTACTTC. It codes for CASSRGIRDIYEQYF.

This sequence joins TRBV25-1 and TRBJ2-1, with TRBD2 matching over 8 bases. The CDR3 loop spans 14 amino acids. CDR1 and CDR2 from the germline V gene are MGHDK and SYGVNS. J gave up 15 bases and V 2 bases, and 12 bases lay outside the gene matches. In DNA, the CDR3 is TGTGCCAGCAGTGAAGGAGCGGGAGCCGTTACGCGGTTCTTC. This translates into CASSEGAGAVTRFF.

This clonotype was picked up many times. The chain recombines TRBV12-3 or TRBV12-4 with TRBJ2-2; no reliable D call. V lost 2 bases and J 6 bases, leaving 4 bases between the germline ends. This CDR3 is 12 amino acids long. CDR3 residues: CASSLRPGELFF. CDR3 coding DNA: TGTGCCAGCAGTTTAAGGCCCGGGGAGCTGTTTTTT.

The CDR3 reads CASSLNPTNEKLFF. The DNA of the CDR3 is TGTGCCAGCAGTTTAAACCCAACTAATGAAAAACTGTTTTTT. V gene TRBV27 combines with J gene TRBJ1-4, with D unclear. The CDR3 consists of 14 residues. CDR1 and CDR2 (germline): MNHEY, SMNVEV (reference sequence). V dropped 2 bases and J dropped 0 bases, with 4 bases sitting between them.

The CDR3 DNA reads TGTGCCAGCACCTCACTACCCACAGATACGCAGTATTTT. This sequence encodes CASTSLPTDTQYF. The V gene is TRBV9, the J gene TRBJ2-3; D remains ambiguous. Germline assignment: CDR1 SGDLS and CDR2 YYNGEE. Trimming pared 6 bases from V and 2 bases from J, leaving 10 bases between. The CDR3 is 13 amino acids.